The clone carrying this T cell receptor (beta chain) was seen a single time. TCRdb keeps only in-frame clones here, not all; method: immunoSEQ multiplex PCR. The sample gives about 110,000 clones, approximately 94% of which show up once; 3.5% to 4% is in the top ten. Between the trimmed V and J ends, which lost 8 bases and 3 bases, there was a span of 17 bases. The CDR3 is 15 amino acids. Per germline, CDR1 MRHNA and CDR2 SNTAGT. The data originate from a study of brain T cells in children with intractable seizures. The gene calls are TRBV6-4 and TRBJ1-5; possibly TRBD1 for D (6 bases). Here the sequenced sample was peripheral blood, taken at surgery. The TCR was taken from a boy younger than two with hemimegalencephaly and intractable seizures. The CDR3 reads CASLGGGHPNQPQHF. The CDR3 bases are TGTGCCAGCCTGGGAGGGGGGCACCCCAATCAGCCCCAGCATTTT.